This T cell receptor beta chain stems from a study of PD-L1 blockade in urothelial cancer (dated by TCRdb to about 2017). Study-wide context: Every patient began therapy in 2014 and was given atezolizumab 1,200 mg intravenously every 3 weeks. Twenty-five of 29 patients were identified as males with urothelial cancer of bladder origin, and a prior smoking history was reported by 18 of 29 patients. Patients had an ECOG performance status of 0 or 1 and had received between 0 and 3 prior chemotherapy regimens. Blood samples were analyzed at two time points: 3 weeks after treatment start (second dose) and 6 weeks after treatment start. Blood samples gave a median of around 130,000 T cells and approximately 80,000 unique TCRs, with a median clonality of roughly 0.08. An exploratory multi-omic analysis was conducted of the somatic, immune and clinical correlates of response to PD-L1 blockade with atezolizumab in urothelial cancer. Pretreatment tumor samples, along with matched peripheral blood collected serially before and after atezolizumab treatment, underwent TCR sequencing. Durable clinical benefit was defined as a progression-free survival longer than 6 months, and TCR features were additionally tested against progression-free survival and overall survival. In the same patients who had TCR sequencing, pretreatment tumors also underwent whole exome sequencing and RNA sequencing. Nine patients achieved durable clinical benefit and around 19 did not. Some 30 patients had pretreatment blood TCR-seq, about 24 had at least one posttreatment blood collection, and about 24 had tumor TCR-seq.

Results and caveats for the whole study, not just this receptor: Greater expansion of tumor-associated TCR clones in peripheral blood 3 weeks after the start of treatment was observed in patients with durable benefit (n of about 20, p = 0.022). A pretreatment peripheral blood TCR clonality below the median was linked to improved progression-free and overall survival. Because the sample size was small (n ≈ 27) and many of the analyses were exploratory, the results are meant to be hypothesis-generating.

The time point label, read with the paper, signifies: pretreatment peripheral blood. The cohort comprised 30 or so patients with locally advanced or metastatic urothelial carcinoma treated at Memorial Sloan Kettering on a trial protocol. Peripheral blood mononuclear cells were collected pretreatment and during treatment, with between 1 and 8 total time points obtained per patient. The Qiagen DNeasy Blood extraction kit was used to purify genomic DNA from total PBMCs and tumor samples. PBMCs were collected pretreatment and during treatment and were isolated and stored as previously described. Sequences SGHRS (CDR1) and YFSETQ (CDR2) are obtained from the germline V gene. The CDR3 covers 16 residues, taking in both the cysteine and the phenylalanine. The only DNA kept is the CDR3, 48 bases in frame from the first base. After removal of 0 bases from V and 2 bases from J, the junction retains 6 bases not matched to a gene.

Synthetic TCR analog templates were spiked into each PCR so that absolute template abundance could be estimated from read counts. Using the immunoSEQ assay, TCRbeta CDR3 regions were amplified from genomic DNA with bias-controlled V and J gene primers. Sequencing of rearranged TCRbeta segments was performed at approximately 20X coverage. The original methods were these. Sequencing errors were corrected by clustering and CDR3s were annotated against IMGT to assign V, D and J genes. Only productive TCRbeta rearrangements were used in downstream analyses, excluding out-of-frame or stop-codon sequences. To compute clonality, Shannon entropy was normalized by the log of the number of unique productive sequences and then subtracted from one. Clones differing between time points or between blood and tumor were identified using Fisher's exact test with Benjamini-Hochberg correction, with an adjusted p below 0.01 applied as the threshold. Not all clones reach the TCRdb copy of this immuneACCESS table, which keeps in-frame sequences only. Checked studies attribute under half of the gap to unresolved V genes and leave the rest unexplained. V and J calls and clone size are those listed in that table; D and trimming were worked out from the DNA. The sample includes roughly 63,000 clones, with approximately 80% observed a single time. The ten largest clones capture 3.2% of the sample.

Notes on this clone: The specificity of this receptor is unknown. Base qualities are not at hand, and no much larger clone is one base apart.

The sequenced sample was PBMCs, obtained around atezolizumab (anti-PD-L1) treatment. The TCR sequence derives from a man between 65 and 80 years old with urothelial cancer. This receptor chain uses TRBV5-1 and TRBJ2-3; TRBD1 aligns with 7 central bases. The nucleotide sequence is TGCGCCAGCAGCTTGGAAGGGGGCCACCCCACAGATACGCAGTATTTT. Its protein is CASSLEGGHPTDTQYF.